This passage covers 5 T cell receptor beta chains from one sample sequenced in a study of shared clonotypes between healthy human individuals. TCRdb's table, derived via immunoSEQ multiplex PCR, lists solely in-frame clones and lacks some. The repertoire holds roughly 2.4 million clones, approximately 94% seen once, with about 0.13% in the top ten. The sequencing sample was made of naive CD4+ T cells sorted from blood. Subset indicated: CD45RA+ positively selected. These receptors were collected from a man aged 18-30 years in good health.

The chain is built from TRBV30 and TRBJ1-1; 7 bases are shared with TRBD1. Germline V lookup: CDR1 GTSNPN, CDR2 SVGIG (reference sequence). The CDR3 loop spans 15 amino acids. The J segment lost 5 bases and the V segment lost 2 bases, leaving 11 bases of the junction unmatched. The CDR3 is CAWSPGGLGGTEAFF. CDR3 coding DNA: TGTGCCTGGAGTCCAGGGGGTTTAGGGGGAACTGAAGCTTTCTTT.

This CDR3 reads CAISPGLAGGGSLGEQYF. The CDR3 bases are TGTGCCATCAGCCCGGGACTAGCGGGAGGGGGTTCTCTCGGCGAGCAGTACTTC. The genes are TRBV10-3 and TRBJ2-7; 16 positions agree with TRBD2. The CDR3 sequence is 18 residues long. Germline assignment: CDR1 ENHRY and CDR2 SYGVKD. With 6 bases clipped from V and 6 bases from J, the junction kept 14 bases outside the gene matches.

The chain has TRBV7-6 and TRBJ1-5, with unresolved D. Trimming took off 0 bases at V and 5 bases at J, with 5 bases between the two ends. CDR1 and CDR2 from the germline V gene are SGHVS and FNYEAQ. The CDR3 consists of 13 residues. In nucleotides, the CDR3 is TGTGCCAGCAGCTTAGCGATGGATCAGCCCCAGCATTTT. This gives the protein CASSLAMDQPQHF.

V and J are TRBV5-1 and TRBJ2-5; 10 bases are a match to TRBD2. V was clipped by 0 bases and J by 5 bases; unmatched bases: 4. The CDR3 covers 15 residues. Germline lookup yields CDR1 SGHRS and CDR2 YFSETQ. The DNA for the CDR3 is TGCGCCAGCAGCTTGGGAAGCGGGGGGGCGGAGACCCAGTACTTC. Its protein product is CASSLGSGGAETQYF.

The DNA of the CDR3 is TGTGCCAGCAGACGAGAGCGGGAGTCCGCCTACGAGCAGTACTTC. The encoded protein is CASRRERESAYEQYF. V usage is TRBV6-5 and J usage is TRBJ2-7, with 8 bases aligning to TRBD2. Losses at the gene ends were 6 bases for V and 2 bases for J; bases not matched to a gene: 9. The CDR3 is made up of 15 amino acids. Per the germline V gene, CDR1 is MNHEY and CDR2 is SVGAGI.